The subject of this entry is one T cell receptor beta chain. Germline V lookup: CDR1 SGHNT, CDR2 YENEEA. This CDR3 comprises 14 residues. V dropped 3 bases and J dropped 2 bases, with 10 bases sitting between them. In the original analysis: Amplification of reference gene primers provided the estimated nucleated cell counts. TCRdb's table, derived via immunoSEQ multiplex PCR, lists solely in-frame clones and lacks some. The V and J calls and clone size are taken from that table; D and trimming were inferred from the DNA. The table lists 30,000 to 45,000 clones, roughly 92% of them singletons. The data were obtained in a study of blood T cell repertoires in COVID-19.

The genes are TRBV11-3 and TRBJ2-5, with a weak D call TRBD2 (7 bases). Sequenced input: peripheral blood. The TCR sequence derives from a man in his fifties with active COVID-19. In DNA, the CDR3 is TGTGCCAGCAGCTTGGGAGGGGGTCAAGAGACCCAGTACTTC. It translates to CASSLGGGQETQYF.